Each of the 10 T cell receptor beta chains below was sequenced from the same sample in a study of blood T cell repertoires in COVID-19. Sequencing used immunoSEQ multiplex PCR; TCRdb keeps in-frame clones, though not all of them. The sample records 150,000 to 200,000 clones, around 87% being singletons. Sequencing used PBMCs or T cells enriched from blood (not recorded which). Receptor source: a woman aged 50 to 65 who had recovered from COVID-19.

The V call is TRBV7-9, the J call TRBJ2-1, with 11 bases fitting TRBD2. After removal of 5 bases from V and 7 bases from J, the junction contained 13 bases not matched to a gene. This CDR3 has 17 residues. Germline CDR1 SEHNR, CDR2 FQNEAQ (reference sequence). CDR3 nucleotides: TGTGCCAGCAGCCGCGGGGGACTAGCGGTCTTGAGGAATGAGCAGTTCTTC. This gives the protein CASSRGGLAVLRNEQFF.

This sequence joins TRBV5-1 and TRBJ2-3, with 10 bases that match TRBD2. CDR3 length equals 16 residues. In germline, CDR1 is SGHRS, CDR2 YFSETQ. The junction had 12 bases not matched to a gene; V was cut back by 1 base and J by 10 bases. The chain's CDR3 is CASSLLVAGGGRAQYF. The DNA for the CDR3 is TGCGCCAGCAGCTTGTTAGTAGCGGGGGGCGGCCGGGCGCAGTATTTT.

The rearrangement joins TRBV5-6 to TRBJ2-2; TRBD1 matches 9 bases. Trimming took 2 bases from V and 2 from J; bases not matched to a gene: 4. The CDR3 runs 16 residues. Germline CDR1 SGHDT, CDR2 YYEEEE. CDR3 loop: CASSFLGQGNTGELFF. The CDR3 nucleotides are TGTGCCAGCAGCTTCTTGGGACAGGGTAACACCGGGGAGCTGTTTTTT.

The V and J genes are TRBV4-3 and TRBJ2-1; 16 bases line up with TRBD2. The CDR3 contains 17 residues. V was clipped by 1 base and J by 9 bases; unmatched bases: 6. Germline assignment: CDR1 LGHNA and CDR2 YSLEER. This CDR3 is CASSQAGTSGGAGEQFF. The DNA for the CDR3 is TGCGCCAGCAGCCAAGCCGGGACTAGCGGGGGGGCCGGTGAGCAGTTCTTC.

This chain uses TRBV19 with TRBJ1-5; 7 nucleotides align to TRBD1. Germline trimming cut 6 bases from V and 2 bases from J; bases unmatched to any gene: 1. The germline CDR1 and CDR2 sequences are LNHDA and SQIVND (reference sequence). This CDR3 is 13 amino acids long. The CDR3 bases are TGTGCCAGTAGCGACAGGGGCAATCAGCCCCAGCATTTT. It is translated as CASSDRGNQPQHF.

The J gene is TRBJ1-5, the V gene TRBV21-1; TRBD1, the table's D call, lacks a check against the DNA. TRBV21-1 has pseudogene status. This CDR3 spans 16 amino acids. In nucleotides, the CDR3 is TGTGCCAGCAGCAGCCCCCTACAGGGAAGAAATCAGCCCCAGCATTTT. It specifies CASSSPLQGRNQPQHF.

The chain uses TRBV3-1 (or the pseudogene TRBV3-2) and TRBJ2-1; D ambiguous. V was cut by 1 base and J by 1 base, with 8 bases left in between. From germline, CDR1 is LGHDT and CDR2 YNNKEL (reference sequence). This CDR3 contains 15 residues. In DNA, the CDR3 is TGTGCCAGCAGCCAAGCCCCAATTTCCTACAATGAGCAGTTCTTC. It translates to CASSQAPISYNEQFF.

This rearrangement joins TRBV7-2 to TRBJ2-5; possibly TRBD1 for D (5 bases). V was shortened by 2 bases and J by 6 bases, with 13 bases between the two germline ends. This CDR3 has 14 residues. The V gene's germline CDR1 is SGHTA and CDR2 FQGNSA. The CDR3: CASSLSEQGKTQYF. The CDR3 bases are TGTGCCAGCAGCTTATCCGAGCAGGGCAAGACCCAGTACTTC.

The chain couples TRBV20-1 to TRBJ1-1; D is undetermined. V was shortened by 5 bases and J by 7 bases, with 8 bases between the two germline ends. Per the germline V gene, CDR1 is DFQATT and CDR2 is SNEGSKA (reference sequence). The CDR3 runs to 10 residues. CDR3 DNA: TGCAGTGCTGGACTGAGTGAAGCTTTCTTT. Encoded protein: CSAGLSEAFF.

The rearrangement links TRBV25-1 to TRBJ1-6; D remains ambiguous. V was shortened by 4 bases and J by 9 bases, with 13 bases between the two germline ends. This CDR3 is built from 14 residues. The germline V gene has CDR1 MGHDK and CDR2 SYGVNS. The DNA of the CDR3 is TGTGCCAGCAGTGTCTCGGCGCGGGGTTCACCCCTCCACTTT. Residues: CASSVSARGSPLHF.